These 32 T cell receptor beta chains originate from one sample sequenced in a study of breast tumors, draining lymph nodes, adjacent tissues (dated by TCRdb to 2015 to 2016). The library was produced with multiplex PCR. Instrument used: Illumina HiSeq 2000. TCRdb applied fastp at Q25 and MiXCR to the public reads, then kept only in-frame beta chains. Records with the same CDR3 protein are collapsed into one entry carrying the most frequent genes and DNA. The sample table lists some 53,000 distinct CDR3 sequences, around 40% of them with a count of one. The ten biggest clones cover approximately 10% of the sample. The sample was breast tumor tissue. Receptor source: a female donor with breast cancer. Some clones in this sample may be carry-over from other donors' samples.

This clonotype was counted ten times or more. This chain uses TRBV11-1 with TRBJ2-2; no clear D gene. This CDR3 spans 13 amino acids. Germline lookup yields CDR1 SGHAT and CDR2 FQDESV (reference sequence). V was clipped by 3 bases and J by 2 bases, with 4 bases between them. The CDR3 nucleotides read TGTGCCAGCAGCTTGGACAACACCGGGGAGCTGTTTTTT. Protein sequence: CASSLDNTGELFF. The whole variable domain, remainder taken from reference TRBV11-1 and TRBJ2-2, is EAEVAQSPRYKITEKSQAVAFWCDPISGHATLYWYRQILGQGPELLVQFQDESVVDDSQLPKDRFSAERLKGVDSTLKIQPAELGDSAMYLCASSLDNTGELFFGEGSRLTVL.

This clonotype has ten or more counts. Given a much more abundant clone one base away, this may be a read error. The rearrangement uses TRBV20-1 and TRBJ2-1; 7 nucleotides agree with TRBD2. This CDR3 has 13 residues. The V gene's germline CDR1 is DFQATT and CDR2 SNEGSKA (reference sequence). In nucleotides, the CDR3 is TGCAGTGCTCGAGGACTAGTTGGCAATGCGCAGTTCTTC. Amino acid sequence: CSARGLVGNAQFF.

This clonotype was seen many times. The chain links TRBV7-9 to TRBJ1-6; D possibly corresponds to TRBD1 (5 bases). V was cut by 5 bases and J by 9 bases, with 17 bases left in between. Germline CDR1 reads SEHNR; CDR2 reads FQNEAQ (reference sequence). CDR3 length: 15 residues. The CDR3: CASSQVGGTGSPLHF. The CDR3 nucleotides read TGTGCCAGCAGCCAAGTGGGGGGGACGGGTTCACCCCTCCACTTT.

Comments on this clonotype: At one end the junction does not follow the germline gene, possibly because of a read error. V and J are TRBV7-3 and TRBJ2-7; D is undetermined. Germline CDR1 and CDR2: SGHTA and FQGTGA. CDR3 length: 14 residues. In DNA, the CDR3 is TGTGCTAGCAGCTTAGCCCCGGCGAAATACGAGCAGTACTTC. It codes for CASSLAPAKYEQYF. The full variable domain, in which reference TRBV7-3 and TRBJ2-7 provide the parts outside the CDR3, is GAGVSQTPSNKVTEKGKYVELRCDPISGHTALYWYRQSLGQGPEFLIYFQGTGAADDSGLPNDRFFAVRPEGSVSTLKIQRTERGDSAVYLCASSLAPAKYEQYFGPGTRLTVT.

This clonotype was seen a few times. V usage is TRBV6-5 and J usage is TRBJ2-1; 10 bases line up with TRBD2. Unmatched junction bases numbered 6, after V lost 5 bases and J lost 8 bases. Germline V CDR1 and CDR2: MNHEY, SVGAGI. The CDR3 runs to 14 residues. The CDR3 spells CASSPGTSDDEQFF. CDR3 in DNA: TGTGCCAGCAGTCCCGGGACTAGCGACGATGAGCAGTTCTTC.

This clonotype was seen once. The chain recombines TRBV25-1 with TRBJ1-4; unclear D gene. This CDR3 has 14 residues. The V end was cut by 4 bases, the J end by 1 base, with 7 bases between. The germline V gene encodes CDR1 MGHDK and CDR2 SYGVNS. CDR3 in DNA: TGTGCCAGCAGTGGGCCGGAAACTAATGAAAAACTGTTTTTT. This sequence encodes CASSGPETNEKLFF.

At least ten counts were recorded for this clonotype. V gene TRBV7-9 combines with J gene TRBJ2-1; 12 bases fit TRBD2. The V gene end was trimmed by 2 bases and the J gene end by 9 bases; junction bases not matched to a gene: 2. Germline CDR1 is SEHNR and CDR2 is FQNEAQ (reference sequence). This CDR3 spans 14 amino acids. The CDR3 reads CASSLPGLAGEQFF. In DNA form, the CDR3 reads TGTGCCAGCAGCTTACCGGGACTAGCGGGTGAGCAGTTCTTC.

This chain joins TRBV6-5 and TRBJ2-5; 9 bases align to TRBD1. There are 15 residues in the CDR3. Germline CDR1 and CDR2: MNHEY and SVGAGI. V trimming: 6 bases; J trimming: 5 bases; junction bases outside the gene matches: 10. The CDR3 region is CASRRQTGGAETQYF. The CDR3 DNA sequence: TGTGCCAGCAGACGGCAGACAGGGGGAGCGGAGACCCAGTACTTC.

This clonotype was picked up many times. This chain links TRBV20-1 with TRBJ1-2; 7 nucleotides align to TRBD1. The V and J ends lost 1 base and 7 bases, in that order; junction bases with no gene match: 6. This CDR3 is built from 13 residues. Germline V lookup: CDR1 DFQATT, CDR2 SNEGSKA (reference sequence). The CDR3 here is CSARARGTGGYTF. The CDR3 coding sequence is TGCAGTGCTAGAGCCAGGGGGACGGGTGGCTACACCTTC.

CDR3 sequence reads: CASSLGLPGNTIYF. The CDR3 DNA is TGTGCCAGCAGCCTGGGGCTGCCTGGAAACACCATATATTTT. This chain joins TRBV7-2 and TRBJ1-3, with D tentatively TRBD1 (5 bases). The CDR3 runs to 14 residues. Trimming cost V 5 bases and J 2 bases, with 10 bases left between them. CDR1 is SGHTA, CDR2 FQGNSA, per germline.

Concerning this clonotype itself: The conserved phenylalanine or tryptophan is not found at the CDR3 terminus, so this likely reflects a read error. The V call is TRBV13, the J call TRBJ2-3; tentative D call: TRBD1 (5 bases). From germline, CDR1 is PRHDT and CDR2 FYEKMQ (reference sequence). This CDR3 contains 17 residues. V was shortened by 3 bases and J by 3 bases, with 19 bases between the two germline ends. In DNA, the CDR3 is TGTGCCAGCAGCTTGACTGCAGGGTTCAGGGTTACAGATACGCAGTATCTT. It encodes CASSLTAGFRVTDTQYL.

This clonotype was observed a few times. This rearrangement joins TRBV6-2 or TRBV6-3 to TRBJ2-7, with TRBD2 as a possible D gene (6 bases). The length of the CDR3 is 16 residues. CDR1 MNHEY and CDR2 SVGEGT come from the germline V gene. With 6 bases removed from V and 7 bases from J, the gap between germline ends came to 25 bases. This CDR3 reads CASSPPRGTSRGEQYF. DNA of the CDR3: TGTGCCAGCAGCCCCCCCCGGGGGACCTCCCGAGGGGAGCAGTACTTC.

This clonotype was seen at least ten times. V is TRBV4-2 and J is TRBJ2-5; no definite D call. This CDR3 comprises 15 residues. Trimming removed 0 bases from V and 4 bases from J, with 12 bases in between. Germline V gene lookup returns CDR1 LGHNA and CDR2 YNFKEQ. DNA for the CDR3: TGTGCCAGCAGCCAAGATGAGAGCTGGGGAGAGACCCAGTACTTC. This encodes CASSQDESWGETQYF.

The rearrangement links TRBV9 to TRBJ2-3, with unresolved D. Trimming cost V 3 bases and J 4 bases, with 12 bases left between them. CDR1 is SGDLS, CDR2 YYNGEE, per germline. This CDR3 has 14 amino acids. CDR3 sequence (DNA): TGTGCCAGCAGCGCCTTACAGTGCGCAGATACGCAGTATTTT. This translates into CASSALQCADTQYF. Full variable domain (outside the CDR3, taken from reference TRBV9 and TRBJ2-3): DSGVTQTPKHLITATGQRVTLRCSPRSGDLSVYWYQQSLDQGLQFLIQYYNGEERAKGNILERFSAQQFPDLHSELNLSSLELGDSALYFCASSALQCADTQYFGPGTRLTVL.

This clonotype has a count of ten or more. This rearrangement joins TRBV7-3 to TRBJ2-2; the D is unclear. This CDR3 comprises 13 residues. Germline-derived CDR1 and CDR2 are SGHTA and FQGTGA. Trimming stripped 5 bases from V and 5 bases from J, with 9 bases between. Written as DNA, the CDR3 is TGTGCCAGCAGCCCGGAGAGAACCGGGGAGCTGTTTTTT. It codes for CASSPERTGELFF.

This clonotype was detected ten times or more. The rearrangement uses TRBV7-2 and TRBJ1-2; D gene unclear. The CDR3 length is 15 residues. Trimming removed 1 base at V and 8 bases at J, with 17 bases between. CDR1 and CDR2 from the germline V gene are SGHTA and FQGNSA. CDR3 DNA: TGTGCCAGCAGCTTAGTCGGCGATCCTTCGGGCGGCTACACCTTC. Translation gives CASSLVGDPSGGYTF.

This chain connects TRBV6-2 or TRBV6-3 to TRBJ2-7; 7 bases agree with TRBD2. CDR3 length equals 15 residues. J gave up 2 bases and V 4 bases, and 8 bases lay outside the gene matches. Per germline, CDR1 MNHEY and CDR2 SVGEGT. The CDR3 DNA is TGTGCCAGCAGTTTTTTCCTAGCGGCTACCTACGAGCAGTACTTC. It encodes CASSFFLAATYEQYF.

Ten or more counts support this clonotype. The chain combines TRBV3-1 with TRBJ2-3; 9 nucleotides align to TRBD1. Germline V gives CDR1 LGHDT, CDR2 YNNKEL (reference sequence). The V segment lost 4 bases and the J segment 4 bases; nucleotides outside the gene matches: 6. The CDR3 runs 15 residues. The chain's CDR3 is CASSLGTGFADTQYF. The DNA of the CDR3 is TGTGCCAGCAGCCTAGGGACAGGGTTCGCAGATACGCAGTATTTT.

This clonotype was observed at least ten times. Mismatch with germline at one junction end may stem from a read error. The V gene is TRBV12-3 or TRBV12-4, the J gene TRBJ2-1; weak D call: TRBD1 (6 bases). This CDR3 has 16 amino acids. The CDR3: CASSFSYRDSSNEQFF. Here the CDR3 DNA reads TGTGCCAGCAGTTTTTCGTACAGGGATTCCTCCAATGAGCAGTTCTTC.

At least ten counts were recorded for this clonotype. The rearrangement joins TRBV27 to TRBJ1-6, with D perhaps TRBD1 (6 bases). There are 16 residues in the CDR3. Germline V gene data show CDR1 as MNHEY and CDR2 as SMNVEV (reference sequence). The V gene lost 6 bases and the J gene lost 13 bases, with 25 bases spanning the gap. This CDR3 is CASSNLGGGNSSPLHF. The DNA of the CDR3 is TGTGCCAGCAGCAACCTAGGAGGGGGAAATTCATCCCCCCTCCACTTT.

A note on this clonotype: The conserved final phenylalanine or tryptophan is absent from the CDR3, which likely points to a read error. DNA for the CDR3: TGTGCCAGCAGCGAATCCCCTCACGAGCAGTACTCC. Amino acid sequence: CASSESPHEQYS. This chain joins TRBV9 and TRBJ2-7, with D uncertain. The CDR3 extends over 12 amino acids. Between the trimmed V and J ends, which lost 3 bases and 5 bases, there was a span of 9 bases. CDR1 is SGDLS and CDR2 is YYNGEE in the germline V gene.

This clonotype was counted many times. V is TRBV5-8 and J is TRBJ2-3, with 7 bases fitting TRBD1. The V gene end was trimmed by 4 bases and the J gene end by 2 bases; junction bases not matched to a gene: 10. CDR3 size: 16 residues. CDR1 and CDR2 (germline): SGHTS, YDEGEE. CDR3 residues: CASSPPPGGYTDTQYF. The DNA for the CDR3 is TGTGCCAGCAGCCCACCCCCAGGGGGTTACACAGATACGCAGTATTTT. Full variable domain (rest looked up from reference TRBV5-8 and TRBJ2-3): EAGVTQSPTHLIKTRGQQATLRCSPISGHTSVYWYQQALGLGLQFLLWYDEGEERNRGNFPPRFSGRQFPNYSSELNVNALELEDSALYLCASSPPPGGYTDTQYFGPGTRLTVL.

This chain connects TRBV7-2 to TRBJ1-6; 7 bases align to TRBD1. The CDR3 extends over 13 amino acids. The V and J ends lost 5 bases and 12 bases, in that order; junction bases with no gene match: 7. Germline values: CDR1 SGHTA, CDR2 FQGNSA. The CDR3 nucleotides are TGTGCCAGCAGCGCAGGGGGACCTGAACCCCTCCACTTT. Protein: CASSAGGPEPLHF.

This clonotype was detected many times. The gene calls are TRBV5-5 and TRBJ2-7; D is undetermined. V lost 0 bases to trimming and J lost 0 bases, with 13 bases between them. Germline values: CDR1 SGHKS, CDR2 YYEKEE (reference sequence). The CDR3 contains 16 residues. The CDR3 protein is CASSLAYPQSSYEQYF. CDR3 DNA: TGTGCCAGCAGCTTGGCTTACCCCCAGAGCTCCTACGAGCAGTACTTC.

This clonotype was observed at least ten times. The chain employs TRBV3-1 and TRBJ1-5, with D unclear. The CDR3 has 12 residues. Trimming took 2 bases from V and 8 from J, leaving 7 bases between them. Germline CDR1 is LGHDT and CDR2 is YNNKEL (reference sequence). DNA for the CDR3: TGTGCCAGCAGCCAACGATCCGAGCCCCAGCATTTT. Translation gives CASSQRSEPQHF.

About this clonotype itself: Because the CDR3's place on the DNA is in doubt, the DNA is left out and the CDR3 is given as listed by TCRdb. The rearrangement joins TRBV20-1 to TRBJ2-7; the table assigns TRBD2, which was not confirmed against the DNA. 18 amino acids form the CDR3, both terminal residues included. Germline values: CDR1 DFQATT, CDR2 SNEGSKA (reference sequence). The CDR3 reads CSFYICSATSRGTYEQYF.

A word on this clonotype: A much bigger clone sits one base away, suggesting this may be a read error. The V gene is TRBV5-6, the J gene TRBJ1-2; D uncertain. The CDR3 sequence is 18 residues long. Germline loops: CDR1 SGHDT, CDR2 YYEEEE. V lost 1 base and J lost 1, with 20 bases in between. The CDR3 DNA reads TGTGCCAGCAGCTTGTTAGTTTCCCCGACGGAAGATAACTATGGCTACACCTTC. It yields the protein CASSLLVSPTEDNYGYTF.

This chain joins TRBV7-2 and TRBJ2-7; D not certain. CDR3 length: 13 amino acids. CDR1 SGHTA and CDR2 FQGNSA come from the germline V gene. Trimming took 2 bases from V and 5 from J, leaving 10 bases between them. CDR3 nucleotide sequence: TGTGCCAGCAGCTTATTTTCACTGAACGAGCAGTACTTC. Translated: CASSLFSLNEQYF.

CDR3 residues: CASSSRLGIAGAEQYF. The CDR3 region has the DNA TGTGCCAGCAGCTCGCGGCTTGGTATAGCGGGAGCCGAGCAGTACTTC. The rearrangement links TRBV7-2 to TRBJ2-7; 9 bases are a match to TRBD2. This CDR3 has 16 residues. Germline V CDR1 and CDR2: SGHTA, FQGNSA. V shed 4 bases, J shed 6 bases, and the junction held 13 bases outside the gene matches.

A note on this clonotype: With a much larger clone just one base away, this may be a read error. The DNA for the CDR3 is TGCAGTGCTAGACCTGGTGGACTAGCGGCATCCTACGAGCAGTACTTC. The encoded protein is CSARPGGLAASYEQYF. This chain uses TRBV20-1 with TRBJ2-7; TRBD2 aligns across 10 bases. Trimming removed 2 bases from V and 1 base from J; junction bases left unmatched: 8. The CDR3 loop spans 16 amino acids. Germline-derived CDR1 and CDR2 are DFQATT and SNEGSKA (reference sequence).

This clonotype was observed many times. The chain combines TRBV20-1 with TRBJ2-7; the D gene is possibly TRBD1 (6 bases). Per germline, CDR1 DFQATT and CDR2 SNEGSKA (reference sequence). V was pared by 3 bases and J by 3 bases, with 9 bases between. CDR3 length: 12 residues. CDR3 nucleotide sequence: TGCAGTGCTAGTCCGACAGGCTACGAGCAGTACTTC. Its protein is CSASPTGYEQYF.

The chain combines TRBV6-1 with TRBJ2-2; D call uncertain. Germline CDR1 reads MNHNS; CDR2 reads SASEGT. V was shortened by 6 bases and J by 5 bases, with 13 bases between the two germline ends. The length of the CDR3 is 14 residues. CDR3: CASRPEYSTGELFF. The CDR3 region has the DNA TGTGCCAGCAGGCCGGAGTATTCGACCGGGGAGCTGTTTTTT.